These 30 T cell receptor beta chains were all obtained from the same sample, sequenced in a study of cytomegalovirus exposure and HLA in healthy donors. It was with 60 Vbeta and 13 Jbeta primers that the PCR ran. Sequencing used immunoSEQ multiplex PCR; TCRdb keeps in-frame clones, though not all of them. The table records fewer than 150,000 clones, about 73% of them present only once. The sample was PBMCs. These receptors came from a middle-aged woman in good health and CMV-seropositive.

The chain joins TRBV15 to TRBJ2-7; 7 bases align to TRBD1. The germline gives CDR1 LNHNV, CDR2 YYDKDF (reference sequence). The CDR3 loop spans 13 amino acids. The ends lost 3 bases at V and 7 bases at J; junction bases unmatched: 6. The CDR3 sequence is CATSSGQVREQYF. The CDR3 DNA reads TGTGCCACCAGCAGCGGACAGGTACGGGAGCAGTACTTC.

V usage is TRBV10-3 and J usage is TRBJ1-3; D not resolved. Trimming pared 10 bases from V and 0 bases from J, leaving 13 bases between. This CDR3 is 14 amino acids long. Germline-derived CDR1 and CDR2 are ENHRY and SYGVKD. The DNA of the CDR3 is TGTGCCACCGAGGCGGGGAGCTCTGGAAACACCATATATTTT. This encodes CATEAGSSGNTIYF.

This clone was detected a few times. The chain's CDR3 is CASSPRGGGETQYF. CDR3 sequence (DNA): TGTGCCAGCAGCCCCCGCGGGGGCGGAGAGACCCAGTACTTC. This chain uses TRBV16 with TRBJ2-5, with a weak D call TRBD2 (7 bases). CDR1 and CDR2 from the germline V gene are KGHSY and FQNENV. CDR3 length: 14 amino acids. Between the trimmed V and J ends, which lost 4 bases and 4 bases, there was a span of 13 bases. Variable domain in full (rest from reference TRBV16 and TRBJ2-5): GEEVAQTPKHLVRGEGQKAKLYCAPIKGHSYVFWYQQVLKNEFKFLISFQNENVFDETGMPKERFSAKCLPNSPCSLEIQATKLEDSAVYFCASSPRGGGETQYFGPGTRLLVL.

V usage is TRBV5-1 and J usage is TRBJ1-3, with D unresolved. V was clipped by 7 bases and J by 0 bases, with 11 bases between them. This CDR3 region has 14 residues. CDR1 and CDR2 (germline): SGHRS, YFSETQ. The CDR3 bases are TGCGCCAGCTCCCCCGGGGTCTCTGGAAACACCATATATTTT. Translation gives CASSPGVSGNTIYF.

The CDR3 region is CASSQDLWDRGPNTQYF. For the CDR3, the DNA is TGCGCCAGCAGCCAAGATCTGTGGGACAGGGGTCCAAATACGCAGTATTTT. The rearrangement uses TRBV4-1 and TRBJ2-3, with TRBD1 matching over 10 bases. The V gene end was trimmed by 0 bases and the J gene end by 7 bases; junction bases not matched to a gene: 10. The CDR3 runs 17 residues. CDR1 and CDR2 (germline): MGHRA, YSYEKL.

This chain connects TRBV29-1 to TRBJ1-1; 8 bases agree with TRBD1. This CDR3 contains 10 residues. With V trimmed by 6 bases and J by 8 bases, 2 bases remained unmatched. The germline V gene has CDR1 SQVTM and CDR2 ANQGSEA. CDR3: CSVGQGEAFF. The CDR3 DNA sequence: TGCAGCGTAGGACAGGGAGAAGCTTTCTTT.

The chain joins TRBV19 to TRBJ2-3, with 9 bases that match TRBD2. The germline CDR1 and CDR2 sequences are LNHDA and SQIVND (reference sequence). Germline trimming cut 4 bases from V and 4 bases from J; bases unmatched to any gene: 3. CDR3 size: 14 residues. The CDR3 protein is CASSSGGGPDTQYF. Here the CDR3 DNA reads TGTGCCAGTAGTAGCGGGGGGGGCCCAGATACGCAGTATTTT.

This rearrangement joins TRBV5-1 to TRBJ2-7, with D possibly TRBD2 on 5 matching bases. CDR1 is SGHRS and CDR2 is YFSETQ in the germline V gene. V lost 0 bases to trimming and J lost 2 bases, with 12 bases between them. The CDR3 is made up of 15 amino acids. CDR3 sequence reads: CASSLGHSGAYEQYF. As DNA, the CDR3 is TGCGCCAGCAGCTTGGGGCACAGCGGCGCCTACGAGCAGTACTTC.

The V and J genes are TRBV6-5 and TRBJ1-5, with 7 bases aligning to TRBD1. The CDR3 has 15 residues. The junction had 7 bases not matched to a gene; V was cut back by 6 bases and J by 2 bases. Germline V gene lookup returns CDR1 MNHEY and CDR2 SVGAGI. The CDR3 nucleotides are TGTGCCAGCAGAGCCACAGGGGTTGGCAATCAGCCCCAGCATTTT. It encodes CASRATGVGNQPQHF.

About this clone: It is likely a read error, because the conserved phenylalanine at the end of the CDR3 is missing. No DNA is shown, since the ends of the CDR3 on it are uncertain; the CDR3 is the one TCRdb lists. The CDR3 loop reads CSVASGEPGII. The rearrangement uses TRBV29-1 and TRBJ2-3; TRBD2 was called by the table and not checked on the DNA. Germline lookup yields CDR1 SQVTM and CDR2 ANQGSEA. The CDR3 sequence runs 11 residues, both termini included.

The J gene is TRBJ1-2, the V gene TRBV7-3, with 7 bases aligning to TRBD1. The junction had 8 bases not matched to a gene; V was cut back by 5 bases and J by 8 bases. Looked up from germline, CDR1 is SGHTA and CDR2 is FQGTGA. This CDR3 has 13 residues. CDR3 sequence: CASSQTGLQGYTF. CDR3 sequence (DNA): TGTGCCAGCAGCCAGACAGGGTTGCAGGGCTACACCTTC.

The V call is TRBV29-1, the J call TRBJ2-5, with 7 bases identical to TRBD1. The end of the DNA aligns better with TRBJ2-7, so the J call may be wrong. The CDR3 sequence is 13 residues long. Germline lookup yields CDR1 SQVTM and CDR2 ANQGSEA. The CDR3 sequence is CSAGQAPGYEQYF. The DNA for the CDR3 is TGCAGCGCTGGACAGGCCCCCGGCTACGAGCAGTACTTC.

This chain uses TRBV5-1 with TRBJ2-3; D is perhaps TRBD2 (6 bases). V was clipped by 6 bases and J by 2 bases, with 13 bases between them. The CDR3 totals 14 residues. From germline, CDR1 is SGHRS and CDR2 YFSETQ. CDR3 residues: CASTIGTVTDTQYF. In DNA form, the CDR3 reads TGCGCCAGCACCATAGGGACTGTCACAGATACGCAGTATTTT.

The chain uses TRBV18 and TRBJ2-1, with 8 positions matching TRBD2. V dropped 3 bases and J dropped 9; count of bases not matched to a gene: 13. Germline values: CDR1 KGHSH, CDR2 LQKENI. The CDR3 has 16 amino acids. CDR3 residues: CASSPGLASGLGEQFF. CDR3 DNA: TGTGCCAGCTCACCTGGACTAGCCTCCGGGTTGGGTGAGCAGTTCTTC.

The J gene is TRBJ2-3, the V gene TRBV5-1; possible D gene TRBD1, 5 bases. The CDR3 has 14 residues. V was cut by 7 bases and J by 5 bases, with 17 bases left in between. Germline CDR1 is SGHRS and CDR2 is YFSETQ. The CDR3 DNA reads as TGCGCCAGCGCATTAACCCTCCAGGGAGATACGCAGTATTTT. Its protein product is CASALTLQGDTQYF. Filled out from reference TRBV5-1 and TRBJ2-3, the complete variable domain reads KAGVTQTPRYLIKTRGQQVTLSCSPISGHRSVSWYQQTPGQGLQFLFEYFSETQRNKGNFPGRFSGRQFSNSRSEMNVSTLELGDSALYLCASALTLQGDTQYFGPGTRLTVL.

This clone was picked up a small number of times. DNA for the CDR3: TGTGCCAGCAGGGAACAGGGGGCATCTGGCTACACCTTC. Translating it yields CASREQGASGYTF. This chain connects TRBV2 to TRBJ1-2, with 9 bases lining up with TRBD1. Per germline, CDR1 SNHLY and CDR2 FYNNEI. V shed 6 bases and J 7 bases; nucleotides not matched to a gene: 6. The CDR3 has 13 residues. The full variable domain, with the rest looked up from reference TRBV2 and TRBJ1-2, is EPEVTQTPSHQVTQMGQEVILRCVPISNHLYFYWYRQILGQKVEFLVSFYNNEISEKSEIFDDQFSVERPDGSNFTLKIRSTKLEDSAMYFCASREQGASGYTFGSGTRLTVV.

The CDR3 is CASSQSRYPGQSFYGYTF. For the CDR3, the DNA is TGTGCCAGCAGCCAATCGCGGTACCCGGGACAGAGCTTCTATGGCTACACCTTC. V is TRBV7-2 and J is TRBJ1-2; TRBD1 matches at 7 bases. Germline-derived CDR1 and CDR2 are SGHTA and FQGNSA. This CDR3 has 18 residues. Trimming took 5 bases from V and 4 from J; bases not matched to a gene: 19.

The CDR3 DNA reads as TGTGCCAGCAGCTCCCCGGGGGGGAGCTCCTACAATGAGCAGTTCTTC. Translated: CASSSPGGSSYNEQFF. The J gene is TRBJ2-1, the V gene TRBV7-9; TRBD2 matches 8 bases. This CDR3 has 16 residues. The trim removed 4 bases at V and 0 bases at J, leaving 5 bases unmatched. Germline CDR1 and CDR2: SEHNR and FQNEAQ (reference sequence).

A single count supports this clone. DNA for the CDR3: TGCGCCAGCACTAATAGCGGGCCCGGGGATACGCAGTATTTT. It codes for CASTNSGPGDTQYF. This chain links TRBV10-2 with TRBJ2-3; TRBD2 agrees at 7 bases. The germline V gene has CDR1 WSHSY and CDR2 SAAADI. This CDR3 spans 14 amino acids. The trim removed 7 bases at V and 6 bases at J, leaving 10 bases unmatched.

This clone turned up a few times. The chain couples TRBV7-2 to TRBJ1-4, with 7 bases identical to TRBD1. This CDR3 is 18 amino acids long. Germline V lookup: CDR1 SGHTA, CDR2 FQGNSA. J gave up 4 bases and V 5 bases, and 16 bases lay outside the gene matches. The CDR3 sequence is CASSPHLRGQSSNEKLFF. CDR3 bases: TGTGCCAGCAGCCCGCATTTGAGGGGGCAGAGTAGTAATGAAAAACTGTTTTTT.

V gene TRBV6-5 combines with J gene TRBJ1-3; no definite D call. The germline V gene has CDR1 MNHEY and CDR2 SVGAGI. The V gene lost 0 bases and the J gene lost 4 bases, with 4 bases spanning the gap. CDR3 length: 13 amino acids. CDR3 protein: CASSYSAGNTIYF. The CDR3, as DNA: TGTGCCAGCAGTTACTCGGCAGGAAACACCATATATTTT.

This chain's CDR3 is CASSWGEGNSPLHF. The DNA for the CDR3 is TGTGCCAGCAGTTGGGGGGAAGGTAATTCACCCCTCCACTTT. V usage is TRBV27 and J usage is TRBJ1-6; D is possibly TRBD1 (5 bases). CDR3 length: 14 residues. In germline, CDR1 is MNHEY, CDR2 SMNVEV (reference sequence). Trimming cost V 4 bases and J 6 bases, with 10 bases left between them.

CDR3 protein: CASSVVTANTEAFF. The CDR3 DNA is TGTGCCAGCAGCGTAGTCACAGCGAACACTGAAGCTTTCTTT. This chain connects TRBV9 to TRBJ1-1; D is ambiguous. The V gene lost 0 bases and the J gene lost 1 base, with 7 bases spanning the gap. CDR3 length: 14 residues. From germline, CDR1 is SGDLS and CDR2 YYNGEE.

This clone was recorded a few times. The V gene is TRBV11-1, the J gene TRBJ1-1; unclear D gene. This CDR3 is built from 14 residues. With 4 bases removed from V and 0 bases from J, the gap between germline ends came to 9 bases. Germline values: CDR1 SGHAT, CDR2 FQDESV (reference sequence). The CDR3 here is CASSSRGLNTEAFF. The CDR3 DNA sequence: TGTGCCAGCAGCTCAAGAGGATTGAACACTGAAGCTTTCTTT.

About this clone itself: Its ends do not fully match the called genes, so a read error is possible. The chain uses TRBV7-2 and TRBJ2-5; TRBD2 agrees at 15 bases. This CDR3 is built from 14 residues. From germline, CDR1 is SGHTA and CDR2 FQGNSA. The CDR3 region has the DNA TGTGCCAGCAGCTTGGATAGGACTAGCGGGGGGGCTAACTTC. This gives the protein CASSLDRTSGGANF. The whole variable domain, filled in from reference TRBV7-2 and TRBJ2-5, reads GAGVSQSPSNKVTEKGKDVELRCDPISGHTALYWYRQSLGQGLEFLIYFQGNSAPDKSGLPSDRFSAERTGGSVSTLTIQRTQQEDSAVYLCASSLDRTSGGANFGPGTRLLVL.

This sequence joins TRBV11-2 and TRBJ1-1, with TRBD1 as a possible D gene (5 bases). This CDR3 region has 14 residues. Looked up from germline, CDR1 is SGHAT and CDR2 is FQNNGV. Trimming pared 3 bases from V and 4 bases from J, leaving 12 bases between. CDR3 region: CASSFNGGGTEAFF. The CDR3 DNA is TGTGCCAGCAGCTTTAACGGGGGAGGCACTGAAGCTTTCTTT.

The chain has TRBV27 and TRBJ1-5, with D possibly TRBD1 on 6 matching bases. Germline CDR1 and CDR2: MNHEY and SMNVEV (reference sequence). The length of the CDR3 is 13 residues. The V gene lost 7 bases and the J gene lost 1 base, with 8 bases spanning the gap. The CDR3 here is CASTQGSNQPQHF. The CDR3 nucleotides are TGTGCCAGCACACAGGGAAGCAATCAGCCCCAGCATTTT.

This chain connects TRBV5-4 to TRBJ2-1; 12 positions agree with TRBD2. The V gene's germline CDR1 is SGHNT and CDR2 YYREEE (reference sequence). The CDR3 spans 16 residues. Germline trimming cut 5 bases from V and 5 bases from J; bases unmatched to any gene: 8. CDR3 nucleotide sequence: TGTGCCAGCAGTCTCCCGGGACTAGCGGGTAACAATGAGCAGTTCTTC. Its protein is CASSLPGLAGNNEQFF.

This clone was observed a few times. The CDR3 nucleotides are TGTGCCAGTAGTTTCGACAGCGGGGGGGCCTACGAGCAGTACTTC. Residues: CASSFDSGGAYEQYF. This chain joins TRBV19 and TRBJ2-7; TRBD2 matches at 10 bases. There are 15 residues in the CDR3. V shed 5 bases and J 2 bases; nucleotides not matched to a gene: 6. Germline loops: CDR1 LNHDA, CDR2 SQIVND (reference sequence).

The chain is built from TRBV6-6 and TRBJ2-7; TRBD1 is a possible D gene (6 bases). The CDR3 consists of 13 residues. Germline V gene data show CDR1 as MNHNY and CDR2 as SVGAGI (reference sequence). The ends were cut back, 6 bases at V and 7 bases at J, with 16 bases in the middle. CDR3: CASRGAERWEQYF. The CDR3, as DNA: TGTGCCAGCAGGGGGGCCGAGAGATGGGAGCAGTACTTC.